These 17 T cell receptor beta chains came from one sample sequenced in a study of shared clonotypes between healthy human individuals. Libraries were prepared by immunoSEQ multiplex PCR; TCRdb keeps only in-frame clonotypes and omits some of them. The sample records over a million clones, around 97% being singletons. Sequencing used naive CD4+ T cells sorted from blood. Specified subset: CD45RA+ positively selected. These receptors all stem from a young man in good health.

V gene TRBV5-4 combines with J gene TRBJ2-3; D is perhaps TRBD1 (5 bases). The CDR3 sequence is 15 residues long. The V gene's germline CDR1 is SGHNT and CDR2 YYREEE (reference sequence). Trimming shortened V by 7 bases and J by 3 bases, and 18 bases separated the two germline ends. CDR3 residues: CASSGSGAETDTQYF. DNA for the CDR3: TGTGCCAGCTCCGGCAGTGGGGCCGAAACAGATACGCAGTATTTT.

V gene TRBV18 combines with J gene TRBJ2-5; D remains unclear. In germline, CDR1 is KGHSH, CDR2 LQKENI. Trimming took 1 base from V and 2 from J, leaving 11 bases between them. The CDR3 runs 15 residues. The CDR3, as DNA: TGTGCCAGCTCACCACTTCGGTCGCAACAAGAGACCCAGTACTTC. Translating gives CASSPLRSQQETQYF.

V is TRBV5-1 and J is TRBJ2-3; TRBD2 aligns across 8 bases. CDR1 SGHRS and CDR2 YFSETQ come from the germline V gene. The CDR3 consists of 15 residues. The junction had 5 bases not matched to a gene; V was cut back by 0 bases and J by 5 bases. The CDR3, as DNA: TGCGCCAGCAGCTTGGCCCTTCTAGCGGGAGATACGCAGTATTTT. It encodes CASSLALLAGDTQYF.

This chain connects TRBV11-3 to TRBJ2-1; D call uncertain. In germline, CDR1 is SGHNT, CDR2 YENEEA. The CDR3 totals 14 residues. V was pared by 4 bases and J by 5 bases, with 12 bases between. CDR3 sequence reads: CASSSQPADNEQFF. CDR3 coding DNA: TGTGCCAGCAGCTCCCAACCGGCGGACAATGAGCAGTTCTTC. The full variable domain, completed using reference TRBV11-3 and TRBJ2-1, is EAGVVQSPRYKIIEKKQPVAFWCNPISGHNTLYWYLQNLGQGPELLIRYENEEAVDDSQLPKDRFSAERLKGVDSTLKIQPAELGDSAVYLCASSSQPADNEQFFGPGTRLTVL.

V usage is TRBV18 and J usage is TRBJ2-7, with D hard to call. Germline loops: CDR1 KGHSH, CDR2 LQKENI. The CDR3 extends over 14 amino acids. With 5 bases removed from V and 6 bases from J, the gap between germline ends came to 17 bases. CDR3 region: CASSETKGLSEQYF. In DNA form, the CDR3 reads TGTGCCAGCTCAGAGACAAAGGGTCTATCCGAGCAGTACTTC.

The table lists this clone with a count of one. V usage is TRBV28 and J usage is TRBJ1-5; D remains ambiguous. CDR1 is MDHEN, CDR2 SYDVKM, per germline. The CDR3 length is 12 residues. Trimming removed 5 bases at V and 15 bases at J, with 17 bases between. CDR3 loop: CASSPGPSAGHF. In DNA form, the CDR3 reads TGTGCCAGCAGTCCCGGGCCCTCCGCGGGGCATTTT.

The CDR3 DNA follows: TGTGCCAGCAGCTTGGGGCAGGCAGGAGAGACCCAGTACTTC. Its translation is CASSLGQAGETQYF. J is TRBJ2-5 and V is TRBV5-8; no definite D call. Germline V gene sequence: CDR1 SGHTS, CDR2 YDEGEE. V lost 0 bases and J 4 bases, leaving 10 bases between the germline ends. The CDR3 totals 14 residues.

V usage is TRBV13 and J usage is TRBJ2-7; tentatively, D is TRBD1 (6 bases). CDR1 is PRHDT, CDR2 FYEKMQ, per germline (reference sequence). V was shortened by 0 bases and J by 2 bases, with 8 bases between the two germline ends. This CDR3 has 14 residues. Written as DNA, the CDR3 is TGTGCCAGCAGCTTAGGACAGGGCACCTACGAGCAGTACTTC. Translation: CASSLGQGTYEQYF.

The chain has TRBV9 and TRBJ2-7, with 10 bases aligning to TRBD2. The trim removed 9 bases at V and 3 bases at J, leaving 9 bases unmatched. Germline CDR1 is SGDLS and CDR2 is YYNGEE. This CDR3 contains 14 residues. In DNA form, the CDR3 reads TGTGCCACCCCAGGGCTAGCGGGAGTCTACGAGCAGTACTTC. It codes for CATPGLAGVYEQYF.

The chain joins TRBV6-5 to TRBJ2-7, with 9 bases lining up with TRBD1. The germline V gene encodes CDR1 MNHEY and CDR2 SVGAGI. The V and J ends lost 0 bases and 5 bases, in that order; junction bases with no gene match: 8. The CDR3 consists of 16 residues. In DNA, the CDR3 is TGTGCCAGCAGTTACTCATTGGACAGGGGACTGGACGAGCAGTACTTC. Residues: CASSYSLDRGLDEQYF.

Note on this clone: Other DNA sequences within the sample encode an identical CDR3. V is TRBV5-1 and J is TRBJ2-3, with 8 positions matching TRBD1. This CDR3 has 15 amino acids. With V trimmed by 1 base and J by 0 bases, 1 base remained unmatched. Looked up from germline, CDR1 is SGHRS and CDR2 is YFSETQ. CDR3 loop: CASSLTGGSTDTQYF. CDR3 DNA: TGCGCCAGCAGCTTGACAGGGGGGAGCACAGATACGCAGTATTTT.

The chain recombines TRBV7-3 with TRBJ1-1, with D possibly matching TRBD1 (5 bases). V was shortened by 1 base and J by 4 bases, with 10 bases between the two germline ends. The CDR3 is made up of 14 amino acids. CDR1 is SGHTA, CDR2 FQGTGA, per germline. CDR3 sequence: CASSLMGPGTEAFF. The CDR3 DNA sequence: TGTGCCAGCAGCTTAATGGGACCGGGCACTGAAGCTTTCTTT.

Here the CDR3 DNA reads TGTGCCAGCAGCGCAGGTGGGGGGTTCGCTGAAGCTTTCTTT. Translation gives CASSAGGGFAEAFF. This chain links TRBV9 with TRBJ1-1; possibly TRBD1 for D (5 bases). CDR3 size: 14 residues. The germline gives CDR1 SGDLS, CDR2 YYNGEE. Trimming took 3 bases from V and 6 from J, leaving 15 bases between them.

This chain connects TRBV7-6 to TRBJ2-3; a possible D gene is TRBD1 (6 bases). Per germline, CDR1 SGHVS and CDR2 FNYEAQ. The length of the CDR3 is 15 residues. Trimming removed 2 bases at V and 3 bases at J, with 12 bases between. The CDR3 region is CASSLPGQLTDTQYF. The DNA of the CDR3 is TGTGCCAGCAGCTTACCCGGACAGTTAACAGATACGCAGTATTTT.

As to this clone: The sample contains more than one DNA sequence encoding this CDR3. The rearrangement uses TRBV5-1 and TRBJ2-3; no clear D gene. CDR1 is SGHRS, CDR2 YFSETQ, per germline. The CDR3 is 13 residues long. The V gene lost 0 bases and the J gene lost 4 bases, with 6 bases spanning the gap. DNA of the CDR3: TGCGCCAGCAGCTTGGGGGCCTCAGATACGCAGTATTTT. Amino acids: CASSLGASDTQYF. Full variable domain (rest looked up from reference TRBV5-1 and TRBJ2-3): KAGVTQTPRYLIKTRGQQVTLSCSPISGHRSVSWYQQTPGQGLQFLFEYFSETQRNKGNFPGRFSGRQFSNSRSEMNVSTLELGDSALYLCASSLGASDTQYFGPGTRLTVL.

Concerning this clone itself: The germline gene is not matched at one end of the junction; a read error may be the cause. The gene calls are TRBV7-9 and TRBJ2-4; tentatively, D is TRBD2 (5 bases). The CDR3 covers 12 residues. Germline V lookup: CDR1 SEHNR, CDR2 FQNEAQ (reference sequence). This CDR3 reads CASSKKDGEVCF. CDR3 bases: TGTGCCAGCAGCAAAAAAGACGGGGAAGTCTGCTTC.

The rearrangement links TRBV7-6 to TRBJ2-3; 7 positions agree with TRBD2. CDR3 length equals 16 residues. With V trimmed by 1 base and J by 2 bases, 6 bases remained unmatched. Germline-derived CDR1 and CDR2 are SGHVS and FNYEAQ. The CDR3 sequence is CASSLGSGANTDTQYF. CDR3 in DNA: TGTGCCAGCAGCTTAGGGAGCGGGGCAAACACAGATACGCAGTATTTT.